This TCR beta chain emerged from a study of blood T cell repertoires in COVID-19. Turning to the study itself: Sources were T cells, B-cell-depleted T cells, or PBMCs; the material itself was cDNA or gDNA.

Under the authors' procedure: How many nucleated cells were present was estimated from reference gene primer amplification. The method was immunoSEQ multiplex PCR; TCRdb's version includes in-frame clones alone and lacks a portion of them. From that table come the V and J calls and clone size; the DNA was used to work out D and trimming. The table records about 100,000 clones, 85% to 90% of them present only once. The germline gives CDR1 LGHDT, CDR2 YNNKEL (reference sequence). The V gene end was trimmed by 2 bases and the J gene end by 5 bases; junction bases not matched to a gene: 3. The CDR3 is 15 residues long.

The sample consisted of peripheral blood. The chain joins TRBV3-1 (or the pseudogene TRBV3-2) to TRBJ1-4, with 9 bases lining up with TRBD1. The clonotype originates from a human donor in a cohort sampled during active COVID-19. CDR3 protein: CASSQRDRGNEKLFF. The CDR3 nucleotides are TGTGCCAGCAGCCAAAGAGACAGGGGGAATGAAAAACTGTTTTTT.